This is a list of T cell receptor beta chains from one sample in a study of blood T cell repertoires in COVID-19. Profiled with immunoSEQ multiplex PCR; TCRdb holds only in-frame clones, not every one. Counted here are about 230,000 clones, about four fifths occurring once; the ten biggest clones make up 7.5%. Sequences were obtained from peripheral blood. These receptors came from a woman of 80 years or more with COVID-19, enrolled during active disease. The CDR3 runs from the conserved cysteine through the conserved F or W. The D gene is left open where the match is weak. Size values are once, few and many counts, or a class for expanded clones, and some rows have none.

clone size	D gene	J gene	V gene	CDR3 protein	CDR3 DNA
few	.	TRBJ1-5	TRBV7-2	CASSSQWGQPQHF	TGTGCCAGCAGCTCCCAGTGGGGCCAGCCCCAGCATTTT
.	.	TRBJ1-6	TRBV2	CASSDEVPGSPLHF	TGTGCCAGCAGTGACGAGGTGCCCGGTTCACCCCTCCACTTT
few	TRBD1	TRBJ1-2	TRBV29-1	CSVGGTEGYTF	TGCAGCGTTGGAGGGACAGAAGGCTACACCTTC
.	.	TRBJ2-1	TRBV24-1	CATSDSTSRRYNEQFF	TGTGCCACCAGTGATTCCACTAGCAGAAGGTACAATGAGCAGTTCTTC
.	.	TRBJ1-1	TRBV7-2	CASSLVWQGNTEAFF	TGTGCCAGCAGCTTAGTGTGGCAGGGGAACACTGAAGCTTTCTTT
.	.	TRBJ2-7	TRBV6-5	CASRYTGEQYF	TGTGCCAGCAGATACACGGGGGAGCAGTACTTC
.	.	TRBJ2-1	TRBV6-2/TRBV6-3	CASSYSTPTGLDNEQFF	TGTGCCAGCAGTTACTCGACCCCGACAGGTTTGGACAATGAGCAGTTCTTC
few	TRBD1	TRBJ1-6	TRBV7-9	CASSQQGALSPLHF	TGTGCCAGCAGCCAGCAGGGGGCCCTTTCACCCCTCCACTTT
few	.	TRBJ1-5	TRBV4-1	CASSQDRGPQHF	TGCGCCAGCAGCCAAGATCGGGGGCCCCAGCATTTT
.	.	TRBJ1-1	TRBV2	CASTPYPNTEAFF	TGTGCCAGCACTCCCTATCCGAACACTGAAGCTTTCTTT
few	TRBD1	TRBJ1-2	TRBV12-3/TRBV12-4	CASRQGAGGYTF	TGTGCCAGCAGACAGGGGGCAGGTGGCTACACCTTC
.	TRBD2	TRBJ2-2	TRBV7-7	CASSMKAGGYNGELFF	TGTGCTAGCAGCATGAAAGCGGGGGGGTACAACGGGGAGCTGTTTTTT
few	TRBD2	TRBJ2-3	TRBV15	CATSNSGGPLYTQYF	TGTGCCACCTCAAACTCGGGAGGCCCGTTGTATACGCAGTATTTT
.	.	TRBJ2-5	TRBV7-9	CASSLAGETQYF	TGTGCCAGCAGCTTGGCGGGGGAGACCCAGTACTTC
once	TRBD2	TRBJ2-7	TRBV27	CASSSRTSVPYEQYF	TGTGCCAGCAGTTCCCGGACTAGCGTCCCCTACGAGCAGTACTTC
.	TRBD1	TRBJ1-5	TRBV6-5	CASGTEGASTQHF	TGTGCATCCGGGACAGAGGGAGCTTCGACCCAGCATTTT
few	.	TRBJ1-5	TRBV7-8	CASSYGTSDNQPQHF	TGTGCCAGCAGCTACGGGACATCGGACAATCAGCCCCAGCATTTT
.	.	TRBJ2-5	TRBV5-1	CASSLAAGTTFQETQYF	TGCGCCAGCAGCTTGGCGGCTGGAACTACCTTCCAAGAGACCCAGTACTTC
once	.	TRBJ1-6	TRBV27	CASSTQGSLYNSPLHF	TGTGCCAGCAGCACCCAGGGGTCCCTCTATAATTCACCCCTCCACTTT
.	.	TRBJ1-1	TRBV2	CASREPGGEGATEAFF	TGTGCCAGCAGGGAGCCGGGCGGGGAGGGTGCGACTGAAGCTTTCTTT
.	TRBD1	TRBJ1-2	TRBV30	CAWSERQGRGYTF	TGTGCCTGGAGTGAAAGACAGGGGAGAGGCTACACCTTC
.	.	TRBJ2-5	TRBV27	CAILPIDRTETQYF	TGTGCCATCCTTCCAATTGACAGGACGGAGACCCAGTACTTC
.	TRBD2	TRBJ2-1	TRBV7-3	CASGVTSNNEQFF	TGTGCCAGTGGAGTGACTAGCAACAATGAGCAGTTCTTC
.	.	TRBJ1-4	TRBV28	CASWAGVGEKLFF	TGTGCCAGCTGGGCAGGCGTCGGAGAAAAACTGTTTTTT
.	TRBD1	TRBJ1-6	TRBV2	CASSVGQGRIGSPLHF	TGTGCCAGCAGTGTGGGACAGGGGAGGATTGGTTCACCCCTCCACTTT
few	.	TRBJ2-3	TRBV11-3	CASSFGGPGDTQYF	TGTGCCAGCAGCTTTGGAGGGCCGGGGGATACGCAGTATTTT
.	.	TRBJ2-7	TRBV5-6	CASSLVRGGPYYEQYF	TGTGCCAGCAGCTTGGTTCGCGGGGGCCCCTACTACGAGCAGTACTTC
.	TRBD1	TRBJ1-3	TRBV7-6	CASSLAGTGGNTIYF	TGTGCCAGCAGCTTAGCCGGGACAGGGGGGAACACCATATATTTT
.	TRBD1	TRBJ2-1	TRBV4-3	CASSQYPISGTGDYNEQFF	TGCGCCAGCAGCCAATATCCAATTTCCGGGACAGGGGACTACAATGAGCAGTTCTTC